The next 5 T cell receptor beta chains were all read from a single sample in a study of T cells in Graves' hyperthyroidism and ophthalmopathy. TCR beta CDR3 sequences were amplified from RNA transcripts. HTBI primers were the set used in a first-round RT-PCR of the TCR CDR3. TCRdb itself ran the multiplex PCR reads through MiXCR, one entry per CDR3 protein. The profile covers hundreds of thousands of distinct CDR3 sequences, with over 15% appearing a single time and 15% to 20% taken by the ten largest. The sequenced material came from blood. These TCRs come from a woman between 18 and 29 years old with Graves' hyperthyroidism.

V is TRBV6-1 and J is TRBJ1-2; TRBD1 matches at 7 bases. Unmatched junction bases numbered 15, after V lost 6 bases and J lost 8 bases. This CDR3 spans 15 amino acids. Germline loops: CDR1 MNHNS, CDR2 SASEGT. CDR3 sequence: CASSQTETGSRGYTF. The CDR3 DNA reads TGTGCCAGCAGCCAGACGGAGACAGGGTCGCGAGGCTACACCTTC.

In its sample, this clonotype was seen a few times. The chain links TRBV20-1 to TRBJ2-7; TRBD1 agrees at 9 bases. The CDR3 has 14 amino acids. Unmatched junction bases numbered 6, after V lost 5 bases and J lost 1 base. Germline CDR1 reads DFQATT; CDR2 reads SNEGSKA (reference sequence). CDR3 DNA: TGCAGTGCTGAACCGGGACAGGGATCCTACGAGCAGTACTTC. Its protein product is CSAEPGQGSYEQYF.

In its sample, this clonotype was seen a few times. The chain links TRBV5-5 to TRBJ1-5; 7 bases are shared with TRBD1. V was pared by 4 bases and J by 3 bases, with 7 bases of the junction left unmatched. The length of the CDR3 is 15 residues. Per germline, CDR1 SGHKS and CDR2 YYEKEE (reference sequence). In DNA form, the CDR3 reads TGTGCCAGCAGCCCAGGACAGGCCTTCAATCAGCCCCAGCATTTT. Translation gives CASSPGQAFNQPQHF.

This clonotype was seen repeatedly, ten times or more. The gene calls are TRBV13 and TRBJ1-1; 8 bases line up with TRBD1. CDR3 size: 17 residues. Unmatched junction bases numbered 8, after V lost 2 bases and J lost 0 bases. Germline values: CDR1 PRHDT, CDR2 FYEKMQ (reference sequence). CDR3 coding DNA: TGTGCCAGCAGCTTAAGCAGGGGGCCGAGAGTGAACACTGAAGCTTTCTTT. Translation: CASSLSRGPRVNTEAFF.

This clonotype was counted ten times or more. This chain links TRBV5-1 with TRBJ1-1; D is perhaps TRBD1 (6 bases). CDR3 length: 15 amino acids. Germline assignment: CDR1 SGHRS and CDR2 YFSETQ. V lost 2 bases and J lost 1, with 12 bases in between. The CDR3: CASSFATGRNTEAFF. The CDR3 DNA follows: TGCGCCAGCAGCTTTGCCACAGGGAGGAACACTGAAGCTTTCTTT.